Shown below are 6 T cell receptor beta chains from a single sample sequenced in a study of OX40 agonist ivuxolimab in advanced cancers. Here immunoSEQ multiplex PCR was the method, and the copy in TCRdb shows in-frame clones only, minus some. The sample holds about 80,000 clones, about 90% seen once. Material: CD4+ or CD8+ T cells sorted from blood, obtained in a trial of the OX40 agonist ivuxolimab. These receptors originate from an adult with an advanced solid tumor such as melanoma, head and neck, liver or kidney cancer.

DNA of the CDR3: TGCAGCGTTGTTCTTGGACAGGGGGAGAACTATGGCTACACCTTC. This codes for CSVVLGQGENYGYTF. The V call is TRBV29-1, the J call TRBJ1-2; 10 bases line up with TRBD1. This CDR3 comprises 15 residues. Germline CDR1 reads SQVTM; CDR2 reads ANQGSEA. V dropped 4 bases and J dropped 2; count of bases not matched to a gene: 7. Filled out from reference TRBV29-1 and TRBJ1-2, the complete variable domain reads SAVISQKPSRDICQRGTSLTIQCQVDSQVTMMFWYRQQPGQSLTLIATANQGSEATYESGFVIDKFPISRPNLTFSTLTVSNMSPEDSSIYLCSVVLGQGENYGYTFGSGTRLTVV.

The genes are TRBV4-1 and TRBJ2-7, with 9 bases lining up with TRBD1. Trimming cost V 0 bases and J 3 bases; bases outside gene matches: 6. CDR3 size: 16 residues. The V gene's germline CDR1 is MGHRA and CDR2 YSYEKL. This CDR3 reads CASSQDPGTGFYEQYF. CDR3 coding DNA: TGCGCCAGCAGCCAAGATCCCGGGACAGGGTTCTACGAGCAGTACTTC.

This sequence joins TRBV15 and TRBJ1-1, with D unclear. Germline values: CDR1 LNHNV, CDR2 YYDKDF (reference sequence). V dropped 0 bases and J dropped 1 base, with 9 bases sitting between them. This CDR3 region has 15 residues. The CDR3 spells CATSRDFGENTEAFF. CDR3 nucleotides: TGTGCCACCAGCAGAGATTTTGGGGAGAACACTGAAGCTTTCTTT.

The V gene is TRBV6-5, the J gene TRBJ2-7; D is unresolved. There are 12 residues in the CDR3. V dropped 3 bases and J dropped 2 bases, with 5 bases sitting between them. Germline V CDR1 and CDR2: MNHEY, SVGAGI. The CDR3 loop reads CASSYHPYEQYF. The CDR3 DNA reads TGTGCCAGCAGTTATCACCCCTACGAGCAGTACTTC.

The chain combines TRBV25-1 with TRBJ1-4; D not resolved. V shed 2 bases and J shed 4 bases, with 8 bases lying between them. Germline CDR1 is MGHDK and CDR2 is SYGVNS. The CDR3 contains 14 residues. The CDR3 DNA reads TGTGCCAGCAGTGAACGCATTTATAATGAAAAACTGTTTTTT. Amino acids: CASSERIYNEKLFF. Filled out from reference TRBV25-1 and TRBJ1-4, the complete variable domain reads EADIYQTPRYLVIGTGKKITLECSQTMGHDKMYWYQQDPGMELHLIHYSYGVNSTEKGDLSSESTVSRIRTEHFPLTLESARPSHTSQYLCASSERIYNEKLFFGSGTQLSVL.

This chain links TRBV5-1 with TRBJ1-2; 8 positions agree with TRBD1. Losses at the gene ends were 4 bases for V and 4 bases for J; bases not matched to a gene: 6. This CDR3 is 14 amino acids long. The V gene's germline CDR1 is SGHRS and CDR2 YFSETQ. The CDR3, as DNA: TGCGCCAGCAGCCCGGAGACAGGGGTCTATGGCTACACCTTC. It encodes CASSPETGVYGYTF.